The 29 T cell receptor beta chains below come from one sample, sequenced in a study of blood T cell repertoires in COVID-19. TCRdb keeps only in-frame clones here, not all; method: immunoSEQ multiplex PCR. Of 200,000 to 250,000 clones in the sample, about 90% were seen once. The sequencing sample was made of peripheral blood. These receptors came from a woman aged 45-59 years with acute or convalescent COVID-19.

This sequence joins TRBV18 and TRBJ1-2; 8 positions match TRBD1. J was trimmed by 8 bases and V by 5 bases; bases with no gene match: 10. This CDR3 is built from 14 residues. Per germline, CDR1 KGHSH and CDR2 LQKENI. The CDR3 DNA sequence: TGTGCCAGCTCAAAGGACAGGGTATCGGGCGGCTACACCTTC. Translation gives CASSKDRVSGGYTF.

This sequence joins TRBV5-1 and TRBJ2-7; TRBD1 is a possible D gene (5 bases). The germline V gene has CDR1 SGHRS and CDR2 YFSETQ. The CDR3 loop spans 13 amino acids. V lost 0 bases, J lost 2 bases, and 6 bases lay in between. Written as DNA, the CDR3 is TGCGCCAGCAGCTTGGAGGGGACCTACGAGCAGTACTTC. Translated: CASSLEGTYEQYF.

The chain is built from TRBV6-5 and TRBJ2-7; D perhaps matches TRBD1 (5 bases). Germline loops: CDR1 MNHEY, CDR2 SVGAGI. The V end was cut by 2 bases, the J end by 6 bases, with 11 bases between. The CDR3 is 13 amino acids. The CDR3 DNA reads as TGTGCCAGCAGTTACGATACAGGAAGCGAGCAGTACTTC. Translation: CASSYDTGSEQYF.

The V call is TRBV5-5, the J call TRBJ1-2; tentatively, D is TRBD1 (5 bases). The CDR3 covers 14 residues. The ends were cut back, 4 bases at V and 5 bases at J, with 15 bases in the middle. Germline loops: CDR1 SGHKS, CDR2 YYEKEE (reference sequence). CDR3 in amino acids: CASSPGWGGYGYTF. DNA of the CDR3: TGTGCCAGCAGCCCTGGATGGGGGGGGTATGGCTACACCTTC.

The CDR3, as DNA: TGTGCCAGCAGTTTAGAGTGGACAGGGGTGAGTTCACCCCTCCACTTT. This sequence encodes CASSLEWTGVSSPLHF. This chain connects TRBV27 to TRBJ1-6; the match to TRBD1 covers 9 bases. The CDR3 is made up of 16 amino acids. V trimming: 2 bases; J trimming: 9 bases; junction bases outside the gene matches: 8. CDR1 MNHEY and CDR2 SMNVEV come from the germline V gene (reference sequence).

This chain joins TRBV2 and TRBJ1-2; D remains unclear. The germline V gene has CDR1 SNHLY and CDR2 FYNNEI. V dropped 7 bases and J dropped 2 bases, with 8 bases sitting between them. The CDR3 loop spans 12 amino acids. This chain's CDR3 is CASIGLNYGYTF. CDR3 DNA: TGTGCCAGCATAGGACTAAACTATGGCTACACCTTC.

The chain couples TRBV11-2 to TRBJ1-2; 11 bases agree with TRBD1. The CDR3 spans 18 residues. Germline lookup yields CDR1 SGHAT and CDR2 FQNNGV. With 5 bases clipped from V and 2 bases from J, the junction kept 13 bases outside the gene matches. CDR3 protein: CASSPRTGGALGNYGYTF. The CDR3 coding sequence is TGTGCCAGCAGCCCCCGGACAGGGGGCGCCTTGGGGAACTATGGCTACACCTTC.

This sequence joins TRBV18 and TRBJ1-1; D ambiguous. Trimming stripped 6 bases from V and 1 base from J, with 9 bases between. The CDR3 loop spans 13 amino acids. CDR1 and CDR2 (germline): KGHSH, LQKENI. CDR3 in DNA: TGTGCCAGCTCCTCGAGCTCGAACACTGAAGCTTTCTTT. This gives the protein CASSSSSNTEAFF.

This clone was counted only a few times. The CDR3 here is CASKADQETQYF. In DNA, the CDR3 is TGTGCCAGCAAAGCGGACCAAGAGACCCAGTACTTC. The chain joins TRBV2 to TRBJ2-5; TRBD2 might be the D (5 bases). This CDR3 has 12 residues. The V and J ends lost 7 bases and 0 bases respectively, with 6 bases between them. CDR1 is SNHLY, CDR2 FYNNEI, per germline.

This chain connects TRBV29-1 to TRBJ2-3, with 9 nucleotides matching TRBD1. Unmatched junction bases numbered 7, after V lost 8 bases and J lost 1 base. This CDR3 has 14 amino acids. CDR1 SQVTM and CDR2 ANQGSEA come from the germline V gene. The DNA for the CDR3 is TGCAGCTCTTCGTGGACAGGGGGCACAGATACGCAGTATTTT. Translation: CSSSWTGGTDTQYF.

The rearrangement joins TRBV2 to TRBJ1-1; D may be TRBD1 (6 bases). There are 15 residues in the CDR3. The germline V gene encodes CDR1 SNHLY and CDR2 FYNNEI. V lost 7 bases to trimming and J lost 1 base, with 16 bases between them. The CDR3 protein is CASTLKDRENTEAFF. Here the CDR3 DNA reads TGTGCCAGCACCCTCAAGGACAGAGAGAACACTGAAGCTTTCTTT.

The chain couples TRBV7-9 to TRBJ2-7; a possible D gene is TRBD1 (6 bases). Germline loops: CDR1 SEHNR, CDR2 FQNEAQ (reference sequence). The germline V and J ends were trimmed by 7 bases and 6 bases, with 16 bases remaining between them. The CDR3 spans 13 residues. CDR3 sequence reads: CASTVEGRGEQYF. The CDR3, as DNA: TGTGCCAGCACCGTAGAAGGCAGGGGCGAGCAGTACTTC.

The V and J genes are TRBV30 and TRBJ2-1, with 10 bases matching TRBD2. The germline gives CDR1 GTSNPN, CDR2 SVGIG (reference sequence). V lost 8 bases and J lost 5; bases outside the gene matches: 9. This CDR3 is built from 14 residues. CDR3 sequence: CARSGLAVNNEQFF. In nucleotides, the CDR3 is TGTGCCCGATCCGGACTAGCGGTTAACAATGAGCAGTTCTTC.

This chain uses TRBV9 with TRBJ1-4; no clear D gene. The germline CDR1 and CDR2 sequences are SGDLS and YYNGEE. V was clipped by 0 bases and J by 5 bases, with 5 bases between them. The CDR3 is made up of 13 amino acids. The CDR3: CASSVGRNEKLFF. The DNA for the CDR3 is TGTGCCAGCAGCGTAGGTAGAAATGAAAAACTGTTTTTT.

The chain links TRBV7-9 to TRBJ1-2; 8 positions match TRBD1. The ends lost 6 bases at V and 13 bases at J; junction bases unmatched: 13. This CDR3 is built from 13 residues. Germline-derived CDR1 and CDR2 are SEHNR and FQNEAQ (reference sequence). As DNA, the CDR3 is TGTGCCAGCAGGACCGGACAGGGTGGGGCCGGCACCTTC. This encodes CASRTGQGGAGTF.

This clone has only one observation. The CDR3 DNA is TGTGCCAGCAGCCAACTAGCGGGGGAATACAATGAGCAGTTCTTC. Protein sequence: CASSQLAGEYNEQFF. This chain connects TRBV7-7 to TRBJ2-1; 11 bases fit TRBD2. Germline CDR1 is SSHAT and CDR2 is FNYEAQ (reference sequence). V dropped 5 bases and J dropped 4; count of bases not matched to a gene: 4. CDR3 length equals 15 residues.

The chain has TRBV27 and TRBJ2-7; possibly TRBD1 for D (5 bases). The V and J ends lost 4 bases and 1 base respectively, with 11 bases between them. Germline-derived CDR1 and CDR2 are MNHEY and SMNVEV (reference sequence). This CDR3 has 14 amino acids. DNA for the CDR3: TGTGCCAGCAGTTCCCAGGGCAGGTCCTACGAGCAGTACTTC. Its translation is CASSSQGRSYEQYF.

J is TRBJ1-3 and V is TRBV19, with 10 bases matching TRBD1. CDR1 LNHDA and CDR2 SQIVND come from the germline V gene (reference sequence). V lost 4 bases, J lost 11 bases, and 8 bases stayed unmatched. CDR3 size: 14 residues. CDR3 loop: CASSTGTGVSPIYF. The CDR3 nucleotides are TGTGCCAGTAGTACCGGGACAGGGGTCTCCCCCATATATTTT.

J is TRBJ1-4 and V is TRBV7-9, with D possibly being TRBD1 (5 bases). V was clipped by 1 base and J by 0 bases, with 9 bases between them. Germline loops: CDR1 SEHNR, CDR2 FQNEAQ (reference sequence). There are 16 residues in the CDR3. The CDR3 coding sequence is TGTGCCAGCAGCTTAGAAAGGACAACAACTAATGAAAAACTGTTTTTT. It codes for CASSLERTTTNEKLFF. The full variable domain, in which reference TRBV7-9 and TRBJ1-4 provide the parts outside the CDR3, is DTGVSQNPRHKITKRGQNVTFRCDPISEHNRLYWYRQTLGQGPEFLTYFQNEAQLEKSRLLSDRFSAERPKGSFSTLEIQRTEQGDSAMYLCASSLERTTTNEKLFFGSGTQLSVL.

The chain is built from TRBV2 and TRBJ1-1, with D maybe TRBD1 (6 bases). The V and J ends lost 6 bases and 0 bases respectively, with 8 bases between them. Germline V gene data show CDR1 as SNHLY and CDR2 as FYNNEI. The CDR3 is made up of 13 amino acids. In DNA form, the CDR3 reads TGTGCCAGCAGGGACAGAATGAACACTGAAGCTTTCTTT. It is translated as CASRDRMNTEAFF.

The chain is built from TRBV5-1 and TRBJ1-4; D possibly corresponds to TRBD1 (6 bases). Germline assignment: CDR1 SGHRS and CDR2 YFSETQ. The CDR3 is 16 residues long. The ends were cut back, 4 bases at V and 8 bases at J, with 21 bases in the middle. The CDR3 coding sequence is TGCGCCAGCAGCCCGGGATTGGTAGGGGGAGTCGAAAAACTGTTTTTT. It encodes CASSPGLVGGVEKLFF.

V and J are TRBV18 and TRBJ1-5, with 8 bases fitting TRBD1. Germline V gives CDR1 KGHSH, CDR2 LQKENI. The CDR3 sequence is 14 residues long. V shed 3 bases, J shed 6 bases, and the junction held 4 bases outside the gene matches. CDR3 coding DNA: TGTGCCAGCTCACCGACAGGGGTTCTTCAGCCCCAGCATTTT. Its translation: CASSPTGVLQPQHF.

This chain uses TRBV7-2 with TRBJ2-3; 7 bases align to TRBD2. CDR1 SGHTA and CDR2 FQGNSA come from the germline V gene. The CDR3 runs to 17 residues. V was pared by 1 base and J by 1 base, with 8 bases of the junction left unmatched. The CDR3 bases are TGTGCCAGCAGCTTAGGCAAGCGGGGATTGGGCACAGATACGCAGTATTTT. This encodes CASSLGKRGLGTDTQYF.

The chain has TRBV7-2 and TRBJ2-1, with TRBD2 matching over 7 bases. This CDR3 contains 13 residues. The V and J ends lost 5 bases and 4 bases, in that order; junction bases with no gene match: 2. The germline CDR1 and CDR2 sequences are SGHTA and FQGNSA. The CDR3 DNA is TGTGCCAGCAGCGGGCGGGGGTACAATGAGCAGTTCTTC. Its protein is CASSGRGYNEQFF.

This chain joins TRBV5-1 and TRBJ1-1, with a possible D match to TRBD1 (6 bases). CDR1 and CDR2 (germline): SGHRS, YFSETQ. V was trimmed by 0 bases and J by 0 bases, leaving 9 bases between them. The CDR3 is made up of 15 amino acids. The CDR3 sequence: CASSLDGQLNTEAFF. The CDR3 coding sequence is TGCGCCAGCAGCTTGGATGGACAGCTGAACACTGAAGCTTTCTTT.

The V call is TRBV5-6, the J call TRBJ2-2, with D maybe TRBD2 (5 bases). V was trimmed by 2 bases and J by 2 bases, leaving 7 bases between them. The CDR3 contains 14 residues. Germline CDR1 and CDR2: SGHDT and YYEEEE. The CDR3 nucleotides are TGTGCCAGCAGCTTAGGAGGTAACACCGGGGAGCTGTTTTTT. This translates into CASSLGGNTGELFF.

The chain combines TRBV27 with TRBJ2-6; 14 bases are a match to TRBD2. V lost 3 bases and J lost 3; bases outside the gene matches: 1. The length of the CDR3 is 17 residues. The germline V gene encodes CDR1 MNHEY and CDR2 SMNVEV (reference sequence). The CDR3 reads CASSLGLAGVGANVLTF. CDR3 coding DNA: TGTGCCAGCAGTTTGGGACTAGCGGGAGTTGGGGCCAACGTCCTGACTTTC.

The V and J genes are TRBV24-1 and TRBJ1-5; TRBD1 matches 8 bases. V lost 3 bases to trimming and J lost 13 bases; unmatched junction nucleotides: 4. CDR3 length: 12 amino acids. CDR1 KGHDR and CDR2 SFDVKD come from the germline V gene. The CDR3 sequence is CATSDGTGRQHF. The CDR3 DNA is TGTGCCACCAGTGATGGGACAGGAAGACAGCATTTT.

CDR3 in DNA: TGTGCCAGCACATCCCGGCAGGATCGTGAGCAGTTCTTC. Protein product: CASTSRQDREQFF. The chain is built from TRBV2 and TRBJ2-1; no definite D call. The V gene lost 7 bases and the J gene lost 9 bases, with 16 bases spanning the gap. The CDR3 runs 13 residues. CDR1 and CDR2 from the germline V gene are SNHLY and FYNNEI. Filled out from reference TRBV2 and TRBJ2-1, the complete variable domain reads EPEVTQTPSHQVTQMGQEVILRCVPISNHLYFYWYRQILGQKVEFLVSFYNNEISEKSEIFDDQFSVERPDGSNFTLKIRSTKLEDSAMYFCASTSRQDREQFFGPGTRLTVL.